This paragraph reports one TCR beta chain. The data are from a study of blood T cell repertoires in COVID-19. Study details: The analysed material was cDNA or gDNA that came from T cells, B-cell-depleted T cells, or PBMCs.

This CDR3 is built from 12 residues. The trim removed 6 bases at V and 8 bases at J, leaving 6 bases unmatched. CDR1 is SEHNR, CDR2 FQNEAQ, per germline (reference sequence). The authors' processing: Amplification with reference gene primers provided the estimates of nucleated cell counts. The protocol was immunoSEQ multiplex PCR, while the TCRdb copy is restricted to in-frame clones and leaves out a portion. Clonal size and the V and J genes are those of that table, whereas D and trimming came from the DNA. Among some 150,000 clones listed, around 84% were seen once. The chain joins TRBV7-9 to TRBJ1-2, with 7 positions matching TRBD1. Sequenced material: peripheral blood. This clonotype was sampled from a human donor in a cohort sampled during active COVID-19. The CDR3 DNA reads TGTGCCAGCAGAACAGGGGCGGGCGGCTACACCTTC. As protein: CASRTGAGGYTF.